These 32 T cell receptor beta chains originate from one sample sequenced in a study of shared clonotypes between healthy human individuals. TCRdb's copy holds only in-frame clones and misses some; the assay was immunoSEQ multiplex PCR. The repertoire includes hundreds of thousands of clones, around four fifths of them detected once, and around 1.8% sits in the top ten. Input material: memory CD4+ T cells sorted from blood. The subset denotes: CD45RA-negative fraction. These receptors were collected from a woman aged 25 to 39 in good health.

This clone came up once. The chain joins TRBV29-1 to TRBJ1-2; 7 nucleotides align to TRBD1. The germline V gene encodes CDR1 SQVTM and CDR2 ANQGSEA. The CDR3 length is 13 residues. With 5 bases clipped from V and 3 bases from J, the junction kept 6 bases outside the gene matches. The DNA for the CDR3 is TGCAGCGTTACACAGGGGACGGACTATGGCTACACCTTC. This gives the protein CSVTQGTDYGYTF.

This chain links TRBV18 with TRBJ1-2; 8 bases match TRBD1. CDR3 length: 14 residues. Trimming at V came to 3 bases and at J to 3 bases, leaving 3 bases not matched to a gene. Germline V gives CDR1 KGHSH, CDR2 LQKENI. CDR3 loop: CASSPDRGHYGYTF. DNA for the CDR3: TGTGCCAGCTCACCTGACAGGGGCCACTATGGCTACACCTTC.

The chain has TRBV19 and TRBJ2-7; tentative D call: TRBD2 (6 bases). Germline V gene sequence: CDR1 LNHDA, CDR2 SQIVND (reference sequence). Trimming left V 5 bases short and J 6 bases short, with 23 bases between. There are 16 residues in the CDR3. The CDR3 sequence is CASSLRHGGSASEQYF. CDR3 DNA: TGTGCCAGTAGTCTCAGACACGGAGGGAGTGCTTCCGAGCAGTACTTC.

The rearrangement uses TRBV4-2 and TRBJ1-5; D gene ambiguous. The CDR3 loop spans 16 amino acids. Deletions cut 7 bases from V and 0 bases from J, with 16 bases between. Germline V gene sequence: CDR1 LGHNA, CDR2 YNFKEQ. CDR3 in amino acids: CASTGDQRYSNQPQHF. In DNA form, the CDR3 reads TGTGCCAGCACAGGAGACCAGCGTTATAGCAATCAGCCCCAGCATTTT.

This clone was recorded once. CDR3 nucleotides: TGTGCCAGCAGCCGTCCGGGACAGGGTGTTACAGATACGCAGTATTTT. Its translation is CASSRPGQGVTDTQYF. This chain uses TRBV7-9 with TRBJ2-3, with 9 bases identical to TRBD1. The CDR3 is 16 residues long. The V gene end was trimmed by 5 bases and the J gene end by 3 bases; junction bases not matched to a gene: 9. Germline lookup yields CDR1 SEHNR and CDR2 FQNEAQ (reference sequence).

The CDR3 loop is CASSKRTDLEAFF. In DNA form, the CDR3 reads TGTGCCAGTAGTAAACGGACAGATCTTGAAGCTTTCTTT. The chain carries TRBV19 and TRBJ1-1; D might be TRBD1 (6 bases). This CDR3 has 13 residues. Germline V gene data show CDR1 as LNHDA and CDR2 as SQIVND (reference sequence). The ends were cut back, 4 bases at V and 7 bases at J, with 13 bases in the middle.

The V gene is TRBV10-2, the J gene TRBJ2-7; TRBD1 agrees at 9 bases. With 2 bases clipped from V and 7 bases from J, the junction kept 12 bases outside the gene matches. The CDR3 runs 16 residues. Germline V gene lookup returns CDR1 WSHSY and CDR2 SAAADI. CDR3 protein: CASSEPPGTGPSEQYF. DNA of the CDR3: TGCGCCAGCAGTGAGCCCCCCGGGACAGGGCCCTCAGAGCAGTACTTC.

This clone was detected only once. The chain is built from TRBV7-8 and TRBJ2-5; D gene unclear. The germline gives CDR1 SGHVS, CDR2 FQNEAQ. The CDR3 sequence is 13 residues long. V was trimmed by 5 bases and J by 5 bases, leaving 12 bases between them. The CDR3 DNA follows: TGTGCCAGCAGCCTTGGGCGTTCGGAGACCCAGTACTTC. This codes for CASSLGRSETQYF.

This clone was detected many times. The chain recombines TRBV4-1 with TRBJ1-5, with 7 bases fitting TRBD1. The germline gives CDR1 MGHRA, CDR2 YSYEKL. The CDR3 is 16 amino acids. Trimming at V came to 2 bases and at J to 2 bases, leaving 6 bases not matched to a gene. CDR3 region: CASSQQLTGGNQPQHF. In DNA, the CDR3 is TGCGCCAGCAGCCAACAACTTACAGGGGGCAATCAGCCCCAGCATTTT.

This chain joins TRBV4-1 and TRBJ2-2; TRBD2 aligns across 9 bases. Per germline, CDR1 MGHRA and CDR2 YSYEKL. V was clipped by 7 bases and J by 6 bases; unmatched bases: 6. The CDR3 spans 14 residues. The CDR3 nucleotides read TGCGCCAGCAAGGGACTAGCAGCGGCCGGGGAGCTGTTTTTT. This sequence encodes CASKGLAAAGELFF.

This clone came up a few times. The chain has TRBV5-1 and TRBJ2-5, with D perhaps given as TRBD1 or TRBD2 (5 bases each). Per germline, CDR1 SGHRS and CDR2 YFSETQ. The CDR3 is made up of 14 amino acids. V lost 2 bases to trimming and J lost 5 bases, with 13 bases between them. DNA for the CDR3: TGCGCCAGCAGCTTTGGTTCGGGACGGGAGACCCAGTACTTC. Translation gives CASSFGSGRETQYF. Combining the CDR3 with reference TRBV5-1 and TRBJ2-5 gives the whole variable domain KAGVTQTPRYLIKTRGQQVTLSCSPISGHRSVSWYQQTPGQGLQFLFEYFSETQRNKGNFPGRFSGRQFSNSRSEMNVSTLELGDSALYLCASSFGSGRETQYFGPGTRLLVL.

With regard to this clone: Other DNA sequences in the sample encode the same CDR3. This chain links TRBV19 with TRBJ2-3, with D tentatively TRBD2 (6 bases). Trimming left V 5 bases short and J 6 bases short, with 12 bases between. Germline CDR1 LNHDA, CDR2 SQIVND (reference sequence). The CDR3 consists of 13 residues. The CDR3 bases are TGTGCCAGTAGTCGGGGACTGGCGGATACGCAGTATTTT. Translating it yields CASSRGLADTQYF.

This chain links TRBV14 with TRBJ2-7, with D possibly being TRBD1 (7 bases). The CDR3 runs to 14 residues. V lost 0 bases and J lost 7, with 13 bases in between. From germline, CDR1 is SGHDN and CDR2 FVKESK. As DNA, the CDR3 is TGTGCCAGCAGCCAAGATTGGAGGGGGCGAGAGCAGTACTTC. It translates to CASSQDWRGREQYF.

CDR3 amino acids: CASSSHAHTEQFF. In DNA, the CDR3 is TGTGCCAGCAGTTCGCACGCCCACACTGAGCAGTTCTTC. This chain joins TRBV27 and TRBJ2-1; D gene uncertain. The CDR3 runs to 13 residues. Trimming cost V 4 bases and J 9 bases, with 13 bases left between them. Germline assignment: CDR1 MNHEY and CDR2 SMNVEV (reference sequence).

A single count supports this clone. This chain's CDR3 is CASRDTSGSYEQYF. The DNA for the CDR3 is TGTGCCAGCAGAGACACTAGCGGGAGCTACGAGCAGTACTTC. This sequence joins TRBV6-1 and TRBJ2-7; 11 nucleotides align to TRBD2. J gave up 3 bases and V 6 bases, and 4 bases lay outside the gene matches. This CDR3 contains 14 residues. The germline V gene encodes CDR1 MNHNS and CDR2 SASEGT.

This rearrangement joins TRBV11-2 to TRBJ2-2; D unresolved. CDR1 SGHAT and CDR2 FQNNGV come from the germline V gene. The germline V and J ends were trimmed by 3 bases and 5 bases, with 7 bases remaining between them. There are 13 residues in the CDR3. Here the CDR3 reads CASSLWVTGELFF. In nucleotides, the CDR3 is TGTGCCAGCAGCTTGTGGGTGACCGGGGAGCTGTTTTTT.

The chain is built from TRBV18 and TRBJ2-5; D remains unclear. The J call may be faulty, since TRBJ2-7 better matches the DNA end. The CDR3 runs 15 residues. Germline-derived CDR1 and CDR2 are KGHSH and LQKENI. CDR3 sequence (DNA): TGTGCCAGCTCACCAACGGGCGGATCCTCCTACGAGCAGTACTTC. It codes for CASSPTGGSSYEQYF.

J is TRBJ2-7 and V is TRBV5-1; TRBD2 aligns across 12 bases. CDR3 length: 16 amino acids. The J segment lost 0 bases and the V segment lost 4 bases, leaving 5 bases of the junction unmatched. The V gene's germline CDR1 is SGHRS and CDR2 YFSETQ. The CDR3: CASSTGTSGYSYEQYF. In nucleotides, the CDR3 is TGCGCCAGCAGCACCGGGACTAGCGGGTACTCCTACGAGCAGTACTTC. Full variable domain (rest looked up from reference TRBV5-1 and TRBJ2-7): KAGVTQTPRYLIKTRGQQVTLSCSPISGHRSVSWYQQTPGQGLQFLFEYFSETQRNKGNFPGRFSGRQFSNSRSEMNVSTLELGDSALYLCASSTGTSGYSYEQYFGPGTRLTVT.

For the CDR3, the DNA is TGTGCCTGGAGTGACACGGGGGGCAACATTCAGTACTTC. This codes for CAWSDTGGNIQYF. This sequence joins TRBV30 and TRBJ2-4; possibly TRBD2 for D (7 bases). Germline loops: CDR1 GTSNPN, CDR2 SVGIG (reference sequence). The CDR3 is 13 amino acids. Trimming shortened V by 1 base and J by 7 bases, and 11 bases separated the two germline ends.

The V gene is TRBV6-1, the J gene TRBJ2-5; 9 bases are shared with TRBD1. V lost 3 bases, J lost 5 bases, and 7 bases stayed unmatched. The CDR3 consists of 15 residues. The germline CDR1 and CDR2 sequences are MNHNS and SASEGT. The CDR3 region has the DNA TGTGCCAGCAGTGACAGGACAGGGGATTATGAGACCCAGTACTTC. Its translation: CASSDRTGDYETQYF.

This chain links TRBV6-1 with TRBJ1-6; D remains unclear. Per the germline V gene, CDR1 is MNHNS and CDR2 is SASEGT. Trimming left V 5 bases short and J 7 bases short, with 12 bases between. There are 14 residues in the CDR3. CDR3 in amino acids: CASSFDRANSPLHF. Here the CDR3 DNA reads TGTGCCAGCAGTTTCGACCGAGCCAATTCACCCCTCCACTTT.

The J gene is TRBJ2-1, the V gene TRBV19; TRBD1 aligns across 10 bases. Looked up from germline, CDR1 is LNHDA and CDR2 is SQIVND (reference sequence). The junction had 5 bases not matched to a gene; V was cut back by 6 bases and J by 0 bases. The CDR3 is made up of 16 amino acids. The CDR3 loop is CASSRRDRGSYNEQFF. The CDR3, as DNA: TGTGCCAGTAGCCGGCGGGACAGGGGCTCCTACAATGAGCAGTTCTTC.

The rearrangement uses TRBV6-1 and TRBJ1-3; D gene unclear. V was shortened by 2 bases and J by 5 bases, with 10 bases between the two germline ends. The germline V gene encodes CDR1 MNHNS and CDR2 SASEGT. This CDR3 is 14 amino acids long. This CDR3 reads CASSESAHRNTIYF. The CDR3 DNA follows: TGTGCCAGCAGTGAATCGGCACACAGAAACACCATATATTTT.

The chain links TRBV6-5 to TRBJ1-5; D perhaps matches TRBD1 (6 bases). The V end lost 6 bases, the J end lost 3 bases, and 9 bases lay between the germline ends. The CDR3 is 13 amino acids. Germline V gene data show CDR1 as MNHEY and CDR2 as SVGAGI. The CDR3 sequence: CASRWDINQPQHF. The DNA for the CDR3 is TGTGCCAGCAGGTGGGACATCAATCAGCCCCAGCATTTT.

This clone appeared once. The V gene is TRBV28, the J gene TRBJ1-2, with TRBD1 matching over 8 bases. The V and J ends lost 8 bases and 4 bases, in that order; junction bases with no gene match: 15. Germline-derived CDR1 and CDR2 are MDHEN and SYDVKM. This CDR3 is built from 16 residues. CDR3 sequence (DNA): TGTGCCAGCGGATCAGGGGGCGCACCGTTTGGCTATGGCTACACCTTC. Translation: CASGSGGAPFGYGYTF.

The sample holds a few counts of this clone. The rearrangement uses TRBV7-2 and TRBJ2-4; D not certain. Trimming stripped 5 bases from V and 6 bases from J, with 8 bases between. This CDR3 has 12 amino acids. Per the germline V gene, CDR1 is SGHTA and CDR2 is FQGNSA. The CDR3 nucleotides read TGTGCCAGCAGCCCGTTAGGAAACATTCAGTACTTC. Translated: CASSPLGNIQYF.

J is TRBJ2-7 and V is TRBV28, with no clear D. The CDR3 runs 14 residues. Germline CDR1 is MDHEN and CDR2 is SYDVKM. V lost 2 bases and J 6 bases, leaving 14 bases between the germline ends. CDR3 region: CASSLMGSLGEQYF. The CDR3 DNA reads TGTGCCAGCAGTTTAATGGGGTCGCTCGGCGAGCAGTACTTC.

This clone was detected a few times. The sample contains more than one DNA sequence encoding this CDR3. The rearrangement joins TRBV2 to TRBJ2-7; D not resolved. Germline CDR1 is SNHLY and CDR2 is FYNNEI. The CDR3 loop spans 12 amino acids. Trimming stripped 4 bases from V and 0 bases from J, with 4 bases between. The CDR3 region is CASSGSSYEQYF. Written as DNA, the CDR3 is TGTGCCAGCAGTGGGTCCTCCTACGAGCAGTACTTC. The full variable domain, rest sourced from reference TRBV2 and TRBJ2-7, is EPEVTQTPSHQVTQMGQEVILRCVPISNHLYFYWYRQILGQKVEFLVSFYNNEISEKSEIFDDQFSVERPDGSNFTLKIRSTKLEDSAMYFCASSGSSYEQYFGPGTRLTVT.

Regarding this clone: The same CDR3 also results from other DNA sequences found in this sample. The chain has TRBV5-1 and TRBJ2-7, with a possible D match to TRBD2 (5 bases). Germline CDR1 reads SGHRS; CDR2 reads YFSETQ. The CDR3 runs to 14 residues. The V end lost 0 bases, the J end lost 1 base, and 8 bases lay between the germline ends. In nucleotides, the CDR3 is TGCGCCAGCAGCTTGGCCGCGGGTTCCTACGAGCAGTACTTC. It is translated as CASSLAAGSYEQYF.

Only a few counts were recorded for this clone. This chain connects TRBV14 to TRBJ2-3, with 16 bases aligning to TRBD2. The ends lost 4 bases at V and 2 bases at J; junction bases unmatched: 6. Germline V lookup: CDR1 SGHDN, CDR2 FVKESK. The CDR3 consists of 18 residues. CDR3 loop: CASSPPGLAGGPTDTQYF. CDR3 in DNA: TGTGCCAGCAGCCCGCCGGGACTAGCGGGAGGGCCCACAGATACGCAGTATTTT.

In its sample, this clone was seen a few times. This chain links TRBV15 with TRBJ2-1; no clear D. The V and J ends lost 3 bases and 8 bases respectively, with 11 bases between them. From germline, CDR1 is LNHNV and CDR2 YYDKDF (reference sequence). The CDR3 sequence is 13 residues long. As DNA, the CDR3 is TGTGCCACCAGCAGTACCACCACCCATGAGCAGTTCTTC. Amino acids: CATSSTTTHEQFF.

Turning to this clone: A read error may account for a junction end that differs from germline. The V and J genes are TRBV13 and TRBJ2-3; D uncertain. The CDR3 contains 14 residues. Germline CDR1 is PRHDT and CDR2 is FYEKMQ (reference sequence). CDR3 sequence: CASSLLHSTDTQYF. The CDR3 coding sequence is TGTGCCAGCAGCTTATTACACAGCACGGATACGCAGTATTTT.